The entry below describes one T cell receptor (beta chain). The data derive from a study of blood T cell repertoires in COVID-19. About the study: Whether acute or convalescent, the COVID-19 samples came from the United States, Italy and Spain. Nucleic acid was either cDNA or gDNA, and it came from T cells, B-cell-depleted T cells, or PBMCs.

Original methodology: Estimation of nucleated cell counts was performed using reference gene primer amplification. Clones were read by immunoSEQ multiplex PCR, and TCRdb kept only the in-frame ones, dropping some. D and trimming come from the DNA, and the V and J calls and clone size come from that table. This table holds some 250,000 clones, approximately 80% found once. V was clipped by 6 bases and J by 7 bases, with 10 bases between them. The CDR3 runs to 12 residues. Germline CDR1 and CDR2: SEHNR and FQNEAQ (reference sequence). The chain joins TRBV7-9 to TRBJ1-5; D is undetermined. This TCR was sampled from a woman between 18 and 29 years old with acute or convalescent COVID-19. Input material: peripheral blood. The CDR3 here is CASSEDLQPQHF. In DNA form, the CDR3 reads TGTGCCAGCAGTGAGGATTTACAGCCCCAGCATTTT.